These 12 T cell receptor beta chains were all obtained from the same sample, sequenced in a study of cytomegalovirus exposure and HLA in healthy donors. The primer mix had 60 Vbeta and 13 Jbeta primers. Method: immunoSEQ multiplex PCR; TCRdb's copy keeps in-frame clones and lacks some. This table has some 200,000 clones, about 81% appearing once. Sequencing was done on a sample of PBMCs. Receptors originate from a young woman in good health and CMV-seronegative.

The CDR3 bases are TGTGCCAGCTCAACTCGACAGGGGATTGGCTACGAGCAGTACTTC. Translated, it gives CASSTRQGIGYEQYF. The gene calls are TRBV18 and TRBJ2-7; TRBD1 matches 8 bases. Germline V gene lookup returns CDR1 KGHSH and CDR2 LQKENI. V lost 5 bases, J lost 3 bases, and 9 bases stayed unmatched. The CDR3 spans 15 residues.

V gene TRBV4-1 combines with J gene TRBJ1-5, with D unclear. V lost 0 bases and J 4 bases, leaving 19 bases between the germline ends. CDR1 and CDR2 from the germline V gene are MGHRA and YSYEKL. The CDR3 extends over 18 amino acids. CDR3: CASSQDVSQAPANQPQHF. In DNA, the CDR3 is TGCGCCAGCAGCCAAGACGTGTCCCAGGCCCCGGCTAATCAGCCCCAGCATTTT.

The CDR3 spells CASRQLIQETQYF. The CDR3 bases are TGCGCCAGCCGACAGCTCATACAAGAGACCCAGTACTTC. The chain has TRBV5-1 and TRBJ2-5, with a tentative D call TRBD1 (5 bases). Germline CDR1 is SGHRS and CDR2 is YFSETQ. Trimming removed 7 bases from V and 2 bases from J, with 12 bases in between. CDR3 length: 13 amino acids. The full variable domain, rest sourced from reference TRBV5-1 and TRBJ2-5, is KAGVTQTPRYLIKTRGQQVTLSCSPISGHRSVSWYQQTPGQGLQFLFEYFSETQRNKGNFPGRFSGRQFSNSRSEMNVSTLELGDSALYLCASRQLIQETQYFGPGTRLLVL.

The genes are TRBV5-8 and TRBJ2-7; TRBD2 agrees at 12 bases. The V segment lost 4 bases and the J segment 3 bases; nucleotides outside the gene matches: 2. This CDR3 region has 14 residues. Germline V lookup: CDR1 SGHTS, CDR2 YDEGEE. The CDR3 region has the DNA TGTGCCAGCAGCCTAGCGGGGGGGCTCTACGAGCAGTACTTC. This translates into CASSLAGGLYEQYF.

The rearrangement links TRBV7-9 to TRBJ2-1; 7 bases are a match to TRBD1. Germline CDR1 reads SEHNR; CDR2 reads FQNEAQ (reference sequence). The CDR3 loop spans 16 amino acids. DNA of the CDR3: TGTTCCACCCTACCGGGTCTAGGGGGCAGGTGGAATGAGCAGTTCTTC. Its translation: CSTLPGLGGRWNEQFF.

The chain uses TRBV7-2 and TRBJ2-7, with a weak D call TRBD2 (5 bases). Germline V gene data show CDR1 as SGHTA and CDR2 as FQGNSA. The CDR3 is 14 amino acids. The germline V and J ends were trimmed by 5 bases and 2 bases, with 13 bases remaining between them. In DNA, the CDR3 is TGTGCCAGCAGCAACGGGAAGGTTCCCTACGAGCAGTACTTC. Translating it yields CASSNGKVPYEQYF.

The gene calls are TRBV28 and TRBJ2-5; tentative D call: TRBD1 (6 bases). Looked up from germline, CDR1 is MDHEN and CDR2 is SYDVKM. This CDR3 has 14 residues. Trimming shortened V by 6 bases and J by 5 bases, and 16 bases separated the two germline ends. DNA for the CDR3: TGTGCCAGCAGCGAAGGGACACGGTGGGAGACCCAGTACTTC. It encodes CASSEGTRWETQYF.

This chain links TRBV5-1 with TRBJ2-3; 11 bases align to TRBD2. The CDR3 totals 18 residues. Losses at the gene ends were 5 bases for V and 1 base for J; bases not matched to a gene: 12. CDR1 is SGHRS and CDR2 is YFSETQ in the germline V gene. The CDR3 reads CASSSTSGSLLGTDTQYF. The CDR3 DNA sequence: TGCGCCAGCAGTTCAACTAGCGGGAGTTTATTGGGCACAGATACGCAGTATTTT. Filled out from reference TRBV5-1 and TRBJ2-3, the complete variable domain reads KAGVTQTPRYLIKTRGQQVTLSCSPISGHRSVSWYQQTPGQGLQFLFEYFSETQRNKGNFPGRFSGRQFSNSRSEMNVSTLELGDSALYLCASSSTSGSLLGTDTQYFGPGTRLTVL.

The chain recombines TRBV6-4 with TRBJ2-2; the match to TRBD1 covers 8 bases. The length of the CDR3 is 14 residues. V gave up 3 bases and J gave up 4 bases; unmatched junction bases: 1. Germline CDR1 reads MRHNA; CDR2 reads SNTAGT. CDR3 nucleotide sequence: TGTGCCAGCAGTGAACAGGGGGGCACCGGGGAGCTGTTTTTT. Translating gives CASSEQGGTGELFF.

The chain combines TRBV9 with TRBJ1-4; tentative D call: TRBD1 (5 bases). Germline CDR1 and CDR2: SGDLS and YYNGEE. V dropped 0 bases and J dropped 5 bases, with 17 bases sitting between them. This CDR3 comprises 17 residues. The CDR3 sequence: CASSVGKVGGSNEKLFF. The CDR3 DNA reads TGTGCCAGCAGCGTAGGAAAGGTCGGGGGGAGCAATGAAAAACTGTTTTTT.

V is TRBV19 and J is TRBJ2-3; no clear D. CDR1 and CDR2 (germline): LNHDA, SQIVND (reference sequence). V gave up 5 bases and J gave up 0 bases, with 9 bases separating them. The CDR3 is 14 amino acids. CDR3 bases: TGTGCCAGTAGTCCGACAAGTAGCACAGATACGCAGTATTTT. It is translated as CASSPTSSTDTQYF.

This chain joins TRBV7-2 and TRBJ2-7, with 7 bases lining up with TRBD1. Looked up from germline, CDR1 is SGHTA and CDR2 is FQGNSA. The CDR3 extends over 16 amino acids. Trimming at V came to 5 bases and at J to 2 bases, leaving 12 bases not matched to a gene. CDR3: CASSERTGAFTYEQYF. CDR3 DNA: TGTGCCAGCAGCGAAAGGACAGGCGCTTTCACCTACGAGCAGTACTTC. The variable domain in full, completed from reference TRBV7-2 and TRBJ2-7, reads GAGVSQSPSNKVTEKGKDVELRCDPISGHTALYWYRQSLGQGLEFLIYFQGNSAPDKSGLPSDRFSAERTGGSVSTLTIQRTQQEDSAVYLCASSERTGAFTYEQYFGPGTRLTVT.